The source of this T cell receptor beta chain is a study of T cells in localized non-small cell lung cancer. The repertoire was sequenced with immunoSEQ multiplex PCR; TCRdb's copy has only in-frame clones and lacks some. The sample includes 55,000 to 75,000 clones, more than 85% seen only once; the top ten take 15% to 20%. The ends were cut back, 5 bases at V and 3 bases at J, with 14 bases in the middle. The CDR3 consists of 14 residues. The germline CDR1 and CDR2 sequences are KGHSH and LQKENI. This clone was detected once. This receptor was identified in a man aged 35 to 69 with stage I lung adenocarcinoma. This material consisted of peripheral blood, taken before any cancer treatment. V and J are TRBV18 and TRBJ2-7; D might be TRBD1 or TRBD2, each matching 5 bases. The CDR3: CASSTGTVYYEQYF. DNA of the CDR3: TGTGCCAGCTCAACCGGGACGGTATACTACGAGCAGTACTTC.